These 23 T cell receptor beta chains were all obtained from the same sample, sequenced in a study of T cell repertoires in cytomegalovirus infection. TCRdb re-called the reads through MiXCR, storing one row per CDR3 protein. The table lists 740,000 or so distinct CDR3 sequences, 35% of them singletons. The sequenced sample was PBMCs. The source is a human donor in good health (CMV status not recorded). Some clones in this sample may be carry-over from other donors' samples.

This clonotype has more than one count but fewer than ten. The genes are TRBV28 and TRBJ1-1, with TRBD1 identical over 8 bases. V trimming: 7 bases; J trimming: 4 bases; junction bases outside the gene matches: 14. Germline-derived CDR1 and CDR2 are MDHEN and SYDVKM. The CDR3 loop spans 16 amino acids. CDR3 DNA: TGTGCCAGCAACTCTCGGACAGGGACTTGGGTCACTGAAGCTTTCTTT. Its protein product is CASNSRTGTWVTEAFF.

This clonotype was seen repeatedly, ten times or more. The gene calls are TRBV7-2 and TRBJ1-2; the D gene is possibly TRBD1 (6 bases). Germline CDR1 and CDR2: SGHTA and FQGNSA. The CDR3 spans 13 residues. With 3 bases removed from V and 9 bases from J, the gap between germline ends came to 14 bases. This CDR3 is CASSFNGGRSYTF. The CDR3 region has the DNA TGTGCCAGCAGCTTTAACGGGGGGCGAAGCTACACCTTC.

This clonotype was detected a few times. This rearrangement joins TRBV12-3 or TRBV12-4 to TRBJ1-3, with 8 bases that match TRBD1. Losses at the gene ends were 7 bases for V and 0 bases for J; bases not matched to a gene: 5. The CDR3 is 15 amino acids. As DNA, the CDR3 is TGTGCCAGCACCCAAACAGGGGGCTCTGGAAACACCATATATTTT. Protein: CASTQTGGSGNTIYF.

In its sample, this clonotype was seen many times. V gene TRBV7-3 combines with J gene TRBJ2-3; D perhaps matches TRBD2 (5 bases). Germline CDR1 SGHTA, CDR2 FQGTGA. Trimming removed 5 bases at V and 2 bases at J, with 17 bases between. This CDR3 comprises 16 residues. CDR3: CASSPRGGPITDTQYF. In nucleotides, the CDR3 is TGTGCCAGCAGCCCTAGAGGAGGCCCAATCACAGATACGCAGTATTTT.

V and J are TRBV20-1 and TRBJ2-3; 8 bases map to TRBD1. V lost 6 bases, J lost 2 bases, and 7 bases stayed unmatched. CDR1 DFQATT and CDR2 SNEGSKA come from the germline V gene (reference sequence). The CDR3 covers 14 residues. CDR3 sequence reads: CSAQGTGPTDTQYF. CDR3 nucleotides: TGCAGTGCCCAAGGGACAGGCCCCACAGATACGCAGTATTTT.

This clonotype was recorded once. The CDR3, as DNA: TGTGCCAGCAGTGGGACAGAGTATAGCAATCAGCCCCAGCATTTT. Translated: CASSGTEYSNQPQHF. The J gene is TRBJ1-5, the V gene TRBV6-1; a possible D gene is TRBD1 (6 bases). The V end lost 4 bases, the J end lost 0 bases, and 10 bases lay between the germline ends. The CDR3 extends over 15 amino acids. From germline, CDR1 is MNHNS and CDR2 SASEGT.

For the CDR3, the DNA is TGTGCCAGCAGTTACGCGGGGGGGCCCTGGGAGACCCAGTACTTC. Encoded protein: CASSYAGGPWETQYF. The rearrangement uses TRBV6-2 or TRBV6-3 and TRBJ2-5; TRBD2 matches 9 bases. The CDR3 spans 15 residues. Germline CDR1 and CDR2: MNHEY and SVGEGT. Losses at the gene ends were 2 bases for V and 5 bases for J; bases not matched to a gene: 6.

This clonotype showed up just a few times. This chain uses TRBV27 with TRBJ2-7; a weak D match, TRBD2 (5 bases). The V gene's germline CDR1 is MNHEY and CDR2 SMNVEV (reference sequence). CDR3 size: 16 residues. Between the trimmed V and J ends, which lost 0 bases and 0 bases, there was a span of 12 bases. The CDR3 reads CASSLSRAGSSYEQYF. In DNA form, the CDR3 reads TGTGCCAGCAGTTTATCACGGGCGGGTTCCTCCTACGAGCAGTACTTC.

This rearrangement joins TRBV19 to TRBJ2-4, with 12 bases identical to TRBD2. Germline lookup yields CDR1 LNHDA and CDR2 SQIVND (reference sequence). The J segment lost 8 bases and the V segment lost 5 bases, leaving 10 bases of the junction unmatched. This CDR3 contains 16 residues. DNA of the CDR3: TGTGCCAGTAGTTCCCCGACTAGCGGGAGTGGGGACATTCAGTACTTC. Its translation: CASSSPTSGSGDIQYF. Variable domain in full (rest from reference TRBV19 and TRBJ2-4): DGGITQSPKYLFRKEGQNVTLSCEQNLNHDAMYWYRQDPGQGLRLIYYSQIVNDFQKGDIAEGYSVSREKKESFPLTVTSAQKNPTAFYLCASSSPTSGSGDIQYFGAGTRLSVL.

This clonotype was detected a few times. The chain couples TRBV6-8 to TRBJ2-7; 9 bases agree with TRBD1. J lost 5 bases, V lost 1 base, and 3 bases had no gene match. This CDR3 spans 14 amino acids. The germline V gene has CDR1 MNHGY and CDR2 SAAAGT. The CDR3 region has the DNA TGTGCCAGCAGTTACTGGGGACAGGGAGACGAGCAGTACTTC. Encoded protein: CASSYWGQGDEQYF.

This clonotype was counted between two and nine times. This chain uses TRBV4-1 with TRBJ1-5; D not certain. V was cut by 4 bases and J by 7 bases, with 17 bases left in between. Germline-derived CDR1 and CDR2 are MGHRA and YSYEKL. The CDR3 has 15 amino acids. CDR3 in amino acids: CASSPLEGEKQPQHF. In DNA form, the CDR3 reads TGCGCCAGCAGCCCATTAGAGGGAGAGAAACAGCCCCAGCATTTT.

This clonotype turned up a few times. The J gene is TRBJ1-1, the V gene TRBV27; D is undetermined. The V and J ends lost 5 bases and 4 bases respectively, with 17 bases between them. Germline V gene data show CDR1 as MNHEY and CDR2 as SMNVEV (reference sequence). This CDR3 contains 15 residues. The CDR3 coding sequence is TGTGCCAGCAGTACGAGGACCTTGGCGGGCACTGAAGCTTTCTTT. Translation: CASSTRTLAGTEAFF.

This chain connects TRBV7-6 to TRBJ2-3; TRBD2 matches at 7 bases. The CDR3 spans 16 residues. Germline V gene sequence: CDR1 SGHVS, CDR2 FNYEAQ. Trimming cost V 5 bases and J 2 bases; bases outside gene matches: 10. CDR3 in amino acids: CASSQRAGTFTDTQYF. CDR3 in DNA: TGTGCCAGCAGCCAACGAGCGGGGACCTTCACAGATACGCAGTATTTT.

This chain links TRBV6-8 with TRBJ2-3, with D possibly matching TRBD2 (6 bases). The V and J ends lost 2 bases and 2 bases respectively, with 11 bases between them. CDR3 length: 15 amino acids. Germline CDR1 is MNHGY and CDR2 is SAAAGT. The CDR3 DNA reads as TGTGCCAGCAGTTACGCGGGCGGGGTCACAGATACGCAGTATTTT. It encodes CASSYAGGVTDTQYF.

The J gene is TRBJ2-1, the V gene TRBV10-3, with 12 bases matching TRBD2. This CDR3 contains 15 residues. Per the germline V gene, CDR1 is ENHRY and CDR2 is SYGVKD. V lost 11 bases to trimming and J lost 5 bases; unmatched junction nucleotides: 10. The CDR3 spells CAFRATSGSHNEQFF. The DNA for the CDR3 is TGTGCCTTTCGTGCGACTAGCGGGAGTCACAATGAGCAGTTCTTC.

Ten or more counts support this clonotype. In nucleotides, the CDR3 is TGTGCCAGCAGCTCCCGGGGGGCTCCCATTGATACGCAGTATTTT. It is translated as CASSSRGAPIDTQYF. The rearrangement joins TRBV7-2 to TRBJ2-3; weak D call: TRBD2 (7 bases). This CDR3 comprises 15 residues. Deletions cut 4 bases from V and 6 bases from J, with 17 bases between. Germline CDR1 and CDR2: SGHTA and FQGNSA.

V gene TRBV30 combines with J gene TRBJ1-6; possible D gene TRBD1, 6 bases. Per germline, CDR1 GTSNPN and CDR2 SVGIG (reference sequence). This CDR3 contains 14 residues. V dropped 2 bases and J dropped 7 bases, with 12 bases sitting between them. The CDR3 DNA follows: TGTGCCTGGAGTCCGACAGGCCGAAATTCACCCCTCCACTTT. Its protein is CAWSPTGRNSPLHF.

This clonotype was seen more than once but under ten times. This rearrangement joins TRBV7-2 to TRBJ2-2; 11 bases are a match to TRBD2. With V trimmed by 3 bases and J by 6 bases, 9 bases remained unmatched. Germline assignment: CDR1 SGHTA and CDR2 FQGNSA. CDR3 size: 17 residues. CDR3 amino acids: CASSFSTSGRGAGELFF. In nucleotides, the CDR3 is TGTGCCAGCAGCTTTTCAACTAGCGGGAGAGGCGCCGGGGAGCTGTTTTTT.

The chain has TRBV28 and TRBJ2-7; D unclear. Germline loops: CDR1 MDHEN, CDR2 SYDVKM. CDR3 length: 12 residues. V lost 5 bases to trimming and J lost 4 bases, with 9 bases between them. The CDR3 reads CASSIQVYEQYF. CDR3 sequence (DNA): TGTGCCAGCAGTATCCAGGTATACGAGCAGTACTTC.

The CDR3 is CASSRDRGPSYEQYF. For the CDR3, the DNA is TGCGCCAGCAGCCGAGACAGGGGGCCCTCCTACGAGCAGTACTTC. V is TRBV4-1 and J is TRBJ2-7, with TRBD1 identical over 10 bases. The V segment lost 4 bases and the J segment 0 bases; nucleotides outside the gene matches: 3. The CDR3 has 15 amino acids. Germline assignment: CDR1 MGHRA and CDR2 YSYEKL.

This clonotype showed up just a few times. The chain uses TRBV5-1 and TRBJ1-2; weak D call: TRBD1 (5 bases). This CDR3 region has 15 residues. Trimming shortened V by 0 bases and J by 2 bases, and 11 bases separated the two germline ends. The germline V gene encodes CDR1 SGHRS and CDR2 YFSETQ. In DNA form, the CDR3 reads TGCGCCAGCAGCTTGGTTCCGGACACAAACTATGGCTACACCTTC. Residues: CASSLVPDTNYGYTF. Variable domain in full (rest from reference TRBV5-1 and TRBJ1-2): KAGVTQTPRYLIKTRGQQVTLSCSPISGHRSVSWYQQTPGQGLQFLFEYFSETQRNKGNFPGRFSGRQFSNSRSEMNVSTLELGDSALYLCASSLVPDTNYGYTFGSGTRLTVV.

This clonotype came up many times. The chain is built from TRBV7-2 and TRBJ2-3; perhaps D is TRBD1 or TRBD2 (6 bases each). This CDR3 has 15 amino acids. Trimming pared 3 bases from V and 6 bases from J, leaving 16 bases between. Germline CDR1 SGHTA, CDR2 FQGNSA. The CDR3 DNA sequence: TGTGCCAGCAGCTTTGTGGGGGGCGCAGGGGATACGCAGTATTTT. Translation gives CASSFVGGAGDTQYF.

This chain connects TRBV20-1 to TRBJ1-5, with 8 bases matching TRBD1. The CDR3 totals 16 residues. Trimming cost V 3 bases and J 6 bases; bases outside gene matches: 13. Germline assignment: CDR1 DFQATT and CDR2 SNEGSKA (reference sequence). The CDR3 loop reads CSASPVPDRVVQPQHF. The CDR3 nucleotides read TGCAGTGCTAGCCCCGTCCCGGACAGGGTTGTTCAGCCCCAGCATTTT.